The 29 T cell receptor beta chains listed next were all sequenced from one sample in a study of T-cell reconstitution after alpha-beta-depleted transplantation in children. Researchers prepared the TCRbeta library using unique molecular identifiers, the study reports. TCRdb fed the PCR reads into MiXCR, producing one record per CDR3 protein. The sample lists about 870,000 distinct CDR3 sequences; roughly 15% were seen once. Material: PBMCs, mostly from graft donor cells, obtained 360 days after TCRalphabeta/CD19-depleted stem cell transplant. The receptors were gathered from a male patient between 10 and 17 years old who had a stem cell transplant for acute lymphoblastic leukemia, so the T cells may come from the graft donor.

The CDR3 loop reads CASSPWVGNTEAFF. The CDR3, as DNA: TGTGCCAGCAGTCCATGGGTGGGGAACACTGAAGCTTTCTTT. The V call is TRBV12-3 or TRBV12-4, the J call TRBJ1-1; D not resolved. The V gene lost 5 bases and the J gene lost 1 base, with 11 bases spanning the gap. The CDR3 runs 14 residues.

A few counts support this clonotype. V and J are TRBV20-1 and TRBJ2-7; 7 bases are shared with TRBD1. After removal of 6 bases from V and 5 bases from J, the junction contained 10 bases not matched to a gene. CDR3 length: 13 residues. Germline CDR1 and CDR2: DFQATT and SNEGSKA (reference sequence). The CDR3 nucleotides read TGCAGTGCCTCGGGACAGCCCGGCCACGAGCAGTACTTC. It specifies CSASGQPGHEQYF.

This clonotype was seen a handful of times. The rearrangement links TRBV18 to TRBJ1-1; TRBD1 aligns across 8 bases. This CDR3 is 19 amino acids long. The germline V gene encodes CDR1 KGHSH and CDR2 LQKENI. Germline trimming cut 0 bases from V and 0 bases from J; bases unmatched to any gene: 12. The CDR3 DNA is TGTGCCAGCTCACCACCGTATGGACAGGGAGGACCAGTGAACACTGAAGCTTTCTTT. Translated, it gives CASSPPYGQGGPVNTEAFF.

The chain employs TRBV5-1 and TRBJ1-5; 9 bases line up with TRBD1. With V trimmed by 5 bases and J by 3 bases, 6 bases remained unmatched. CDR1 and CDR2 from the germline V gene are SGHRS and YFSETQ. This CDR3 contains 15 residues. This CDR3 is CASRKGTGINQPQHF. In nucleotides, the CDR3 is TGCGCCAGCAGAAAAGGGACAGGGATCAATCAGCCCCAGCATTTT.

This chain links TRBV7-6 with TRBJ2-5; 9 bases align to TRBD2. The CDR3 sequence is 16 residues long. J was trimmed by 0 bases and V by 5 bases; bases with no gene match: 7. Germline CDR1 reads SGHVS; CDR2 reads FNYEAQ. The CDR3 bases are TGTGCCAGCAGCCCCGGACTAGCGCGCCACCAAGAGACCCAGTACTTC. It specifies CASSPGLARHQETQYF. Full variable domain (outside the CDR3, taken from reference TRBV7-6 and TRBJ2-5): GAGVSQSPRYKVTKRGQDVALRCDPISGHVSLYWYRQALGQGPEFLTYFNYEAQQDKSGLPNDRFSAERPEGSISTLTIQRTEQRDSAMYRCASSPGLARHQETQYFGPGTRLLVL.

This clonotype turned up a few times. This chain joins TRBV11-2 and TRBJ2-1, with TRBD2 matching 10 bases. CDR1 is SGHAT and CDR2 is FQNNGV in the germline V gene. CDR3 length: 17 amino acids. V dropped 0 bases and J dropped 4; count of bases not matched to a gene: 6. DNA for the CDR3: TGTGCCAGCAGCTTAGATGGGACTAGCGAGGGATACAATGAGCAGTTCTTC. It codes for CASSLDGTSEGYNEQFF.

The table lists this clonotype with a few counts. The chain combines TRBV3-1 with TRBJ2-1, with D maybe TRBD1 (6 bases). The CDR3 covers 15 residues. With 5 bases removed from V and 4 bases from J, the gap between germline ends came to 15 bases. Germline V gives CDR1 LGHDT, CDR2 YNNKEL (reference sequence). CDR3 coding DNA: TGTGCCAGCAGCTCTTACCGGGACAATTACAATGAGCAGTTCTTC. As protein: CASSSYRDNYNEQFF.

This clonotype has at least ten counts. The chain is built from TRBV25-1 and TRBJ1-2; D is unclear. With 6 bases removed from V and 6 bases from J, the gap between germline ends came to 8 bases. Looked up from germline, CDR1 is MGHDK and CDR2 is SYGVNS. The CDR3 consists of 11 residues. The CDR3 DNA is TGTGCCAGCAGGTCTTCCCATGGCTACACCTTC. Amino acids: CASRSSHGYTF.

In regard to this clonotype: A read error is possible here, since a much larger clone lies one base away. V usage is TRBV20-1 and J usage is TRBJ2-1; TRBD2 matches at 10 bases. Germline V gene lookup returns CDR1 DFQATT and CDR2 SNEGSKA (reference sequence). This CDR3 spans 16 amino acids. CDR3 amino acids: CCARGASSGSPNEQFF. CDR3 in DNA: TGCTGTGCTAGAGGTGCTTCTAGCGGGAGTCCCAATGAGCAGTTCTTC.

This sequence joins TRBV21-1 and TRBJ2-5; the table gives TRBD1 as D, unverified against the DNA. TRBV21-1 is deemed a pseudogene. This CDR3 is built from 14 residues. The CDR3 DNA reads as TGTGCCAGCAGCAAAAGGGGGCCTCAAGAGACCCAGTACTTC. Translation: CASSKRGPQETQYF.

This rearrangement joins TRBV20-1 to TRBJ2-3; 8 bases fit TRBD1. The trim removed 3 bases at V and 2 bases at J, leaving 16 bases unmatched. From germline, CDR1 is DFQATT and CDR2 SNEGSKA (reference sequence). CDR3 length: 18 residues. CDR3 sequence reads: CSASPILLTGEITDTQYF. The CDR3 DNA follows: TGCAGTGCTAGTCCCATCCTCCTGACAGGGGAAATCACAGATACGCAGTATTTT.

The genes are TRBV6-1 and TRBJ1-4; D is ambiguous. There are 15 residues in the CDR3. The V end was cut by 1 base, the J end by 4 bases, with 10 bases between. Germline lookup yields CDR1 MNHNS and CDR2 SASEGT. This CDR3 reads CASSEGDTLNEKLFF. The DNA for the CDR3 is TGTGCCAGCAGTGAAGGAGACACCCTTAATGAAAAACTGTTTTTT.

In its sample, this clonotype was seen a few times. DNA of the CDR3: TGTGCCAGCATCCCAACAGGGAATCAGCCCCAGCATTTT. It codes for CASIPTGNQPQHF. The V and J genes are TRBV6-5 and TRBJ1-5; D is possibly TRBD1 (6 bases). CDR1 and CDR2 (germline): MNHEY, SVGAGI. Trimming cost V 7 bases and J 4 bases, with 11 bases left between them. This CDR3 is 13 amino acids long.

This clonotype was observed a few times. The chain recombines TRBV18 with TRBJ2-2; D uncertain. CDR1 and CDR2 (germline): KGHSH, LQKENI. The V end lost 0 bases, the J end lost 4 bases, and 6 bases lay between the germline ends. The CDR3 is 14 amino acids. The CDR3 nucleotides read TGTGCCAGCTCACCACCAACGGGCACCGGGGAGCTGTTTTTT. It specifies CASSPPTGTGELFF.

The chain recombines TRBV20-1 with TRBJ2-3; 7 nucleotides match TRBD2. The germline V gene encodes CDR1 DFQATT and CDR2 SNEGSKA (reference sequence). V lost 1 base and J lost 6; bases outside the gene matches: 10. The CDR3 is 15 amino acids. The chain's CDR3 is CSARVSGRGFDTQYF. The CDR3 DNA is TGCAGTGCTAGAGTTTCAGGGAGGGGCTTCGATACGCAGTATTTT.

The chain carries TRBV20-1 and TRBJ1-1; TRBD1 might be the D (6 bases). V lost 3 bases to trimming and J lost 1 base, with 15 bases between them. CDR1 and CDR2 (germline): DFQATT, SNEGSKA (reference sequence). The CDR3 is 15 residues long. Here the CDR3 reads CSASPRTVTNTEAFF. The CDR3 DNA is TGCAGTGCTAGCCCGAGGACAGTCACGAACACTGAAGCTTTCTTT.

This clonotype turned up a few times. The CDR3 DNA is TGTGCCAGCAGCCTTCGGGAGCGGTCGAACACCGGGGAGCTGTTTTTT. Amino acids: CASSLRERSNTGELFF. V is TRBV11-2 and J is TRBJ2-2; possible D gene TRBD2, 6 bases. V was trimmed by 5 bases and J by 0 bases, leaving 13 bases between them. The CDR3 totals 16 residues. CDR1 is SGHAT, CDR2 FQNNGV, per germline. The whole variable domain, remainder taken from reference TRBV11-2 and TRBJ2-2, is EAGVAQSPRYKIIEKRQSVAFWCNPISGHATLYWYQQILGQGPKLLIQFQNNGVVDDSQLPKDRFSAERLKGVDSTLKIQPAKLEDSAVYLCASSLRERSNTGELFFGEGSRLTVL.

The V call is TRBV11-2, the J call TRBJ1-1, with D hard to call. The CDR3 loop spans 15 amino acids. Germline CDR1 is SGHAT and CDR2 is FQNNGV. V gave up 1 base and J gave up 0 bases, with 9 bases separating them. CDR3 DNA sequence: TGTGCCAGCAGCTTAGGTCTCACAATGAACACTGAAGCTTTCTTT. This gives the protein CASSLGLTMNTEAFF. The entire variable domain, with the rest obtained from reference TRBV11-2 and TRBJ1-1, is as follows: EAGVAQSPRYKIIEKRQSVAFWCNPISGHATLYWYQQILGQGPKLLIQFQNNGVVDDSQLPKDRFSAERLKGVDSTLKIQPAKLEDSAVYLCASSLGLTMNTEAFFGQGTRLTVV.

For this clonotype: One end of the junction fails to match germline, which may point to a read error. The V call is TRBV12-3 or TRBV12-4, the J call TRBJ2-5; D is ambiguous. The CDR3 runs to 11 residues. This chain's CDR3 is CASGFRETQYF. In DNA form, the CDR3 reads TGTGCCAGCGGTTTCCGAGAGACCCAGTACTTC.

This clonotype was observed at least ten times. The rearrangement links TRBV5-1 to TRBJ2-7; TRBD2 agrees at 7 bases. V shed 3 bases and J 3 bases; nucleotides not matched to a gene: 6. Germline V gene lookup returns CDR1 SGHRS and CDR2 YFSETQ. The CDR3 spans 14 residues. The DNA of the CDR3 is TGCGCCAGCAGCTACGGGACTATGGGCTACGAGCAGTACTTC. Encoded protein: CASSYGTMGYEQYF.

This clonotype was picked up many times. This sequence joins TRBV7-9 and TRBJ2-1, with TRBD1 identical over 9 bases. After removal of 4 bases from V and 7 bases from J, the junction contained 11 bases not matched to a gene. Germline CDR1 is SEHNR and CDR2 is FQNEAQ (reference sequence). This CDR3 contains 16 residues. The CDR3: CASSWLEGQGKNEQFF. In nucleotides, the CDR3 is TGTGCCAGCAGCTGGCTGGAGGGACAGGGCAAGAATGAGCAGTTCTTC.

This clonotype was detected many times. The chain links TRBV5-1 to TRBJ2-1; 7 nucleotides match TRBD2. V was pared by 2 bases and J by 5 bases, with 1 base of the junction left unmatched. CDR3 length: 13 residues. Germline V CDR1 and CDR2: SGHRS, YFSETQ. The CDR3 is CASSFAGDNEQFF. As DNA, the CDR3 is TGCGCCAGCAGCTTCGCGGGGGACAATGAGCAGTTCTTC.

The table lists this clonotype with a few counts. This chain connects TRBV6-5 to TRBJ2-2; D unresolved. The V gene's germline CDR1 is MNHEY and CDR2 SVGAGI. V lost 7 bases and J lost 0, with 12 bases in between. The CDR3 length is 15 residues. The CDR3 DNA reads as TGTGCCAGCAAAGGATCGCGAGCGAACACCGGGGAGCTGTTTTTT. Translating gives CASKGSRANTGELFF.

There are a few counts of this clonotype. The chain combines TRBV5-6 with TRBJ2-5; 8 positions agree with TRBD2. V shed 1 base, J shed 4 bases, and the junction held 6 bases outside the gene matches. The CDR3 sequence is 15 residues long. Germline lookup yields CDR1 SGHDT and CDR2 YYEEEE. The CDR3 protein is CASSLHGRATETQYF. CDR3 DNA sequence: TGTGCCAGCAGCTTGCACGGGAGGGCCACAGAGACCCAGTACTTC.

This clonotype was detected a few times. V and J are TRBV29-1 and TRBJ2-6; perhaps TRBD2 as D (5 bases). This CDR3 is built from 14 residues. CDR1 and CDR2 (germline): SQVTM, ANQGSEA. V lost 8 bases, J lost 0 bases, and 11 bases lay in between. The CDR3 is CSTHEGSGANVLTF. DNA for the CDR3: TGCAGCACGCACGAGGGCTCTGGGGCCAACGTCCTGACTTTC. The full variable domain, completed using reference TRBV29-1 and TRBJ2-6, is SAVISQKPSRDICQRGTSLTIQCQVDSQVTMMFWYRQQPGQSLTLIATANQGSEATYESGFVIDKFPISRPNLTFSTLTVSNMSPEDSSIYLCSTHEGSGANVLTFGAGSRLTVL.

J is TRBJ2-5 and V is TRBV10-2; tentatively, D is TRBD1 (6 bases). V was cut by 7 bases and J by 1 base, with 13 bases left in between. CDR1 WSHSY and CDR2 SAAADI come from the germline V gene. There are 14 residues in the CDR3. CDR3 nucleotide sequence: TGCGCCAGCACCACCGGACAGTTCCAAGAGACCCAGTACTTC. This sequence encodes CASTTGQFQETQYF.

This clonotype showed up just a few times. This chain joins TRBV18 and TRBJ2-3; a possible D gene is TRBD1 (5 bases). This CDR3 contains 15 residues. V was cut by 2 bases and J by 3 bases, with 12 bases left in between. The germline V gene has CDR1 KGHSH and CDR2 LQKENI. As DNA, the CDR3 is TGTGCCAGCTCACCATTGGGGCTAGGAACAGATACGCAGTATTTT. It yields the protein CASSPLGLGTDTQYF.

V gene TRBV12-3 or TRBV12-4 combines with J gene TRBJ2-5; TRBD1 might be the D (6 bases). The CDR3 spans 13 residues. V was pared by 5 bases and J by 5 bases, with 12 bases between. CDR3 sequence: CASSHTGFETQYF. The CDR3 DNA reads TGTGCCAGCAGTCATACAGGGTTCGAGACCCAGTACTTC.

The rearrangement joins TRBV15 to TRBJ2-7, with 7 nucleotides matching TRBD2. This CDR3 spans 14 amino acids. Trimming cost V 3 bases and J 4 bases; bases outside gene matches: 6. Germline lookup yields CDR1 LNHNV and CDR2 YYDKDF (reference sequence). CDR3 sequence reads: CATSSLAERYEQYF. The CDR3 DNA follows: TGTGCCACCAGCAGCCTAGCGGAGCGTTACGAGCAGTACTTC.